This T cell receptor (beta chain) was documented in a study of technical replicates of blood from several donors (dated by TCRdb to about 2017). To note about this clone: No cognate antigen has been identified for it. One junction end disagrees with the germline gene, perhaps due to a read error.

The germline V gene (reference sequence) sets CDR1 to SSHAT and CDR2 to FNYEAQ. The CDR3 holds 13 amino acids from the cysteine to the phenylalanine. CDR3 DNA only is kept here, 39 bases in frame from base 1. Receptors were amplified or captured by the immunoSEQ multiplex PCR assay. The table was pulled from immuneACCESS by TCRdb, which kept in-frame rearrangements only. Such tables lose some clones; where checked, under half of the loss comes from unresolved V genes, and the rest has no known cause. This sample comprises over 80,000 clones, 96% of them detected only once. The ten top clones hold approximately 0.37% of the sample.

The chain is made from TRBV7-7 and TRBJ2-7; the best D guess is TRBD1, with 6 bases matching. The sample consisted of T cells isolated from PBMCs. The clonotype comes from a human donor in good health. The sequenced DNA: TGTGCTAGCAGCTTAGGAGACAGGTACGAGCAGTACTTC. It translates to CASSLGDRYEQYF.